Below, one T cell receptor (beta chain) is given with its context. Its antigen is unknown. The entry originates in a study of cytomegalovirus exposure and HLA in healthy donors. General study findings and limits: The HLA-A and HLA-B alleles of most subjects were reportedly predicted accurately from TCR beta sequences. Most CMV-associated TCR beta chains were later found to appear HLA-restricted.

Germline V CDR1 and CDR2: MNHEY, SMNVEV (reference sequence). V lost 2 bases, J lost 2 bases, and 3 bases stayed unmatched. This CDR3 comprises 15 residues. Amplification used 60 Vbeta primers and 13 Jbeta primers. Libraries were prepared by immunoSEQ multiplex PCR; TCRdb keeps only in-frame clonotypes and omits some of them. The repertoire holds about 130,000 clones, 74% seen once, with under 5% in the top ten. This chain joins TRBV27 and TRBJ2-7; 10 bases align to TRBD2. The sequencing sample was made of PBMCs. The sequence came from a man between 40 and 49 years old in good health and CMV-seropositive. In DNA, the CDR3 is TGTGCCAGCAGTTTAGGGCTAGCGGGAGCCTACGAGCAGTACTTC. Translated: CASSLGLAGAYEQYF.